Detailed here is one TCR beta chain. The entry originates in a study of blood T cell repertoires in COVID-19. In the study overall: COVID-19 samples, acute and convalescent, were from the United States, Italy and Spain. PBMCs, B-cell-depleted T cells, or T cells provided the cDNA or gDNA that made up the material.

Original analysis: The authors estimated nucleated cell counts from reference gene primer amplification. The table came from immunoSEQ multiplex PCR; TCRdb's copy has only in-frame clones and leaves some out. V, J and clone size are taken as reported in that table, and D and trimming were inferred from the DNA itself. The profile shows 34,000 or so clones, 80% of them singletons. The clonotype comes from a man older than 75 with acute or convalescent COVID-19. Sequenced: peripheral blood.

CDR3 sequence reads: CASWTGANYGYTF. CDR3 DNA sequence: TGTGCCAGCTGGACAGGAGCTAACTATGGCTACACCTTC. The gene calls are TRBV28 and TRBJ1-2, with 7 bases that match TRBD1. J lost 0 bases, V lost 8 bases, and 3 bases had no gene match. This CDR3 has 13 amino acids. Germline CDR1 is MDHEN and CDR2 is SYDVKM.